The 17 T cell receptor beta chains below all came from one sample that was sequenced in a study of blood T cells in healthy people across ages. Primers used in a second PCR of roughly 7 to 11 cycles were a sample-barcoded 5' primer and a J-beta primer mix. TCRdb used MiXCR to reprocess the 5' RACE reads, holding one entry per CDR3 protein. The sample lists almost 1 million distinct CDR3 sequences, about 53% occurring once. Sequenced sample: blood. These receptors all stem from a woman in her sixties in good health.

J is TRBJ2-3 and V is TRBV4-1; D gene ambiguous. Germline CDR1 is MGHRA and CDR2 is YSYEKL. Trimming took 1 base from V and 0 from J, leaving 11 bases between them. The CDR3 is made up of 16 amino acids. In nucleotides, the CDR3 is TGCGCCAGCAGCCAAGTCACCTCTCCAAGCACAGATACGCAGTATTTT. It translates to CASSQVTSPSTDTQYF.

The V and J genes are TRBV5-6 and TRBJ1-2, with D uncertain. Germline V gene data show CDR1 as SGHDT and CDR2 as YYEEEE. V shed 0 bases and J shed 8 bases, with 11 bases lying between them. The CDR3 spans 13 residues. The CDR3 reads CASSLAGVYGYTF. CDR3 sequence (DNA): TGTGCCAGCAGCTTGGCTGGAGTCTACGGCTACACCTTC. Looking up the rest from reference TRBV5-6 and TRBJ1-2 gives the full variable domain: DAGVTQSPTHLIKTRGQQVTLRCSPKSGHDTVSWYQQALGQGPQFIFQYYEEEERQRGNFPDRFSGHQFPNYSSELNVNALLLGDSALYLCASSLAGVYGYTFGSGTRLTVV.

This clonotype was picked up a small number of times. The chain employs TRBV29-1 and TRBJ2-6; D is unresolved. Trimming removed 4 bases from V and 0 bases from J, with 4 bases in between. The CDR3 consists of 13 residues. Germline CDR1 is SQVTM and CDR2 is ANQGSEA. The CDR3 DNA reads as TGCAGCGTTGCGAGCTCTGGGGCCAACGTCCTGACTTTC. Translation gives CSVASSGANVLTF. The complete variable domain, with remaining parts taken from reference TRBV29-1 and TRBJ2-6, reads SAVISQKPSRDICQRGTSLTIQCQVDSQVTMMFWYRQQPGQSLTLIATANQGSEATYESGFVIDKFPISRPNLTFSTLTVSNMSPEDSSIYLCSVASSGANVLTFGAGSRLTVL.

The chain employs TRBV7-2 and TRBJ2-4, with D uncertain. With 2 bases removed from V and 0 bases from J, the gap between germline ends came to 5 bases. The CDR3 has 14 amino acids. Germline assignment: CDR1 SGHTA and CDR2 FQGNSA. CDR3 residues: CASSLNIAKNIQYF. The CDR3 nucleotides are TGTGCCAGCAGCTTAAACATAGCCAAAAACATTCAGTACTTC.

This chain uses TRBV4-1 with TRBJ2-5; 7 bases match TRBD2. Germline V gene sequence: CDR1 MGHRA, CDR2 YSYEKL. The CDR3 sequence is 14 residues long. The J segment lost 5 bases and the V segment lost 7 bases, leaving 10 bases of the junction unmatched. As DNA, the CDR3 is TGCGCCAGCAAGTCCCGGGCGGGAGTGGAGACCCAGTACTTC. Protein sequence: CASKSRAGVETQYF.

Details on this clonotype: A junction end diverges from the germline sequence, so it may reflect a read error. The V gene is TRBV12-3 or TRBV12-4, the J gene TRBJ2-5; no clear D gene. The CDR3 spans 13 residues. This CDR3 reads CASRLDLQETQYF. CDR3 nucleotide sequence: TGTGCCAGCAGGTTAGATTTACAAGAGACCCAGTACTTC.

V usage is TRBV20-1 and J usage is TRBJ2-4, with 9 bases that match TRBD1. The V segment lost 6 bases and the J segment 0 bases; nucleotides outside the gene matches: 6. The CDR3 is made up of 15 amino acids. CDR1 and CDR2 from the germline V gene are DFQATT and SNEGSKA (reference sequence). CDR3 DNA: TGCAGTGCCCCGGGACAGGGAATAGCCAAAAACATTCAGTACTTC. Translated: CSAPGQGIAKNIQYF.

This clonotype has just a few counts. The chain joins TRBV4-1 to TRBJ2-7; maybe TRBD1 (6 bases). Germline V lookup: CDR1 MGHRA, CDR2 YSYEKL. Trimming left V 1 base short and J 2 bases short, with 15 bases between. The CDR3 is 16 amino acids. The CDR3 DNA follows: TGCGCCAGCAGCCAAGCCGGGGACACGGCAGCCTACGAGCAGTACTTC. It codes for CASSQAGDTAAYEQYF.

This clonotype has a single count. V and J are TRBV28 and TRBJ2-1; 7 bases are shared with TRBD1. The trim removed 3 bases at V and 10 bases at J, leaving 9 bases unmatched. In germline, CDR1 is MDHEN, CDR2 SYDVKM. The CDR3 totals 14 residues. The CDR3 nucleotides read TGTGCCAGCAGTTTGGGACAGCACTCCTACGAGCAGTTCTTC. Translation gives CASSLGQHSYEQFF.

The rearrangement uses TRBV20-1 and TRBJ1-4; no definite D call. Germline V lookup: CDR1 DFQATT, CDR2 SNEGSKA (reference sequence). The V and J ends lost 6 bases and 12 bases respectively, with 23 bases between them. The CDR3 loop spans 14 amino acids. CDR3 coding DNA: TGCAGTGCAACCTCGATGGGCCGGAGCTATGAACTGTTTTTT. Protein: CSATSMGRSYELFF.

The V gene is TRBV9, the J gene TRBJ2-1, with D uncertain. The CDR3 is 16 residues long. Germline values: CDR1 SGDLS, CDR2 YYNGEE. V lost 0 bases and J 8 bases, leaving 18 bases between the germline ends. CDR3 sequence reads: CASSVVIDPTADEQFF. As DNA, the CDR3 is TGTGCCAGCAGCGTAGTGATCGACCCTACCGCGGATGAGCAGTTCTTC.

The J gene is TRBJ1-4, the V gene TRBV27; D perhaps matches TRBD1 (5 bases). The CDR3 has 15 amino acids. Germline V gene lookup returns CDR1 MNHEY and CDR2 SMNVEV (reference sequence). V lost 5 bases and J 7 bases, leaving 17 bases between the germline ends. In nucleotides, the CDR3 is TGTGCCAGCAGTCCCTGGACAACCAAGATTGAAAAACTGTTTTTT. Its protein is CASSPWTTKIEKLFF.

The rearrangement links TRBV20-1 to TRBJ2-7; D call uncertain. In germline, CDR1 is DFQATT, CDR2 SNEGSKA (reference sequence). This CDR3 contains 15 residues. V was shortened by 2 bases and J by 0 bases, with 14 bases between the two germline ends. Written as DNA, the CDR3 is TGCAGTGCTAGAAGCCGCGGACGGAGCTCCTACGAGCAGTACTTC. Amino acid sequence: CSARSRGRSSYEQYF.

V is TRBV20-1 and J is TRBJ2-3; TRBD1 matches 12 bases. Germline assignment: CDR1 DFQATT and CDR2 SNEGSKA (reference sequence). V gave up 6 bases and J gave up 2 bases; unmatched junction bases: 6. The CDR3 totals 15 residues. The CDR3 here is CSADGTGGLTDTQYF. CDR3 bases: TGCAGTGCAGACGGGACAGGGGGCCTCACAGATACGCAGTATTTT.

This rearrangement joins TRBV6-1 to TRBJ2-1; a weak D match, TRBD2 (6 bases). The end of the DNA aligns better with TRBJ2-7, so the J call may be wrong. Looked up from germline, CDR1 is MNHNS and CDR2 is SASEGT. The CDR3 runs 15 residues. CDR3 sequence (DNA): TGTGCCAGCAGCCCCTCCTGGGACTCCTACAATGAGCAGTACTTC. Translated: CASSPSWDSYNEQYF.

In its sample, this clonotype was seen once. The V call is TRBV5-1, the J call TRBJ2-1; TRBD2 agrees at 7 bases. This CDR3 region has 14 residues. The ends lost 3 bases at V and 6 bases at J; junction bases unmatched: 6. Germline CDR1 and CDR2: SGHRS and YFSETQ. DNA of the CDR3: TGCGCCAGCAGCTACGGACTAGGAGTCAATGAGCAGTTCTTC. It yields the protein CASSYGLGVNEQFF.

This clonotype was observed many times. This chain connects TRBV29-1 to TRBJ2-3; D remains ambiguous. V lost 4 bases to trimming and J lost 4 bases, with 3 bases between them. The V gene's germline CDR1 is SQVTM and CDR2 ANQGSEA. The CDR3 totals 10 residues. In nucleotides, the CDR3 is TGCAGCGTTGCAGCAGATACGCAGTATTTT. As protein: CSVAADTQYF.